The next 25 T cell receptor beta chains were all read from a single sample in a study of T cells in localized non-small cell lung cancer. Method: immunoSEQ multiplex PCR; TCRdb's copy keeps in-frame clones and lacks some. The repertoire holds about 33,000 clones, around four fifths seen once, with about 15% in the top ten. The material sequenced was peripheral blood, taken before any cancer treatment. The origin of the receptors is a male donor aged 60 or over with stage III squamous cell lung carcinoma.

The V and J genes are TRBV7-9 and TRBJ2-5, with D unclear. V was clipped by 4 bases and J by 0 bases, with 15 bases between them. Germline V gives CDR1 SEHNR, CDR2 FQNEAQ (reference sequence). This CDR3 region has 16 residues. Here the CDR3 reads CASSSPAGYNQETQYF. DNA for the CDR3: TGTGCCAGCAGCTCCCCCGCCGGCTATAACCAAGAGACCCAGTACTTC.

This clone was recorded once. CDR3 in amino acids: CASSSTPYNEQFF. For the CDR3, the DNA is TGTGCCAGCAGCTCGACACCTTACAATGAGCAGTTCTTC. V gene TRBV5-6 combines with J gene TRBJ2-1; no clear D. V lost 3 bases, J lost 4 bases, and 8 bases lay in between. From germline, CDR1 is SGHDT and CDR2 YYEEEE. The CDR3 runs to 13 residues.

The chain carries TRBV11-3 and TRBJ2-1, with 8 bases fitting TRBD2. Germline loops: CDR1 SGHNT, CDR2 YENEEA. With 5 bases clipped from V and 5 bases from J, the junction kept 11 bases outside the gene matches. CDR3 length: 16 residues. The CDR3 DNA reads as TGTGCCAGCAGCCTAAAGCCGGGACTAGATAACAATGAGCAGTTCTTC. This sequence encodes CASSLKPGLDNNEQFF.

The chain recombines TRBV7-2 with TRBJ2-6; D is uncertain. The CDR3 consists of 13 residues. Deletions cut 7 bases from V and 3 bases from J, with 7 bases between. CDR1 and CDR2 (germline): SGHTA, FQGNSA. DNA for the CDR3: TGTGCCAGCATGTCTAATGGGGCCAACGTCCTGACTTTC. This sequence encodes CASMSNGANVLTF.

The CDR3 bases are TGCGCCAGCAGCTTGCGGGGGAGCACTGAAGCTTTCTTT. It translates to CASSLRGSTEAFF. This sequence joins TRBV5-1 and TRBJ1-1; TRBD1 might be the D (5 bases). V was pared by 1 base and J by 4 bases, with 8 bases between. The germline V gene has CDR1 SGHRS and CDR2 YFSETQ. The CDR3 sequence is 13 residues long.

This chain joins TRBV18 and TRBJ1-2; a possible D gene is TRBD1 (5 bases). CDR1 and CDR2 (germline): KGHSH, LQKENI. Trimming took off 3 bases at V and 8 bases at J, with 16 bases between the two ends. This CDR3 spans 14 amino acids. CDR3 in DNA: TGTGCCAGCTCACCCCTCTCGGGGGAAGGAGGCTACACCTTC. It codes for CASSPLSGEGGYTF. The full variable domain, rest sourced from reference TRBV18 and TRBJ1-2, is NAGVMQNPRHLVRRRGQEARLRCSPMKGHSHVYWYRQLPEEGLKFMVYLQKENIIDESGMPKERFSAEFPKEGPSILRIQQVVRGDSAAYFCASSPLSGEGGYTFGSGTRLTVV.

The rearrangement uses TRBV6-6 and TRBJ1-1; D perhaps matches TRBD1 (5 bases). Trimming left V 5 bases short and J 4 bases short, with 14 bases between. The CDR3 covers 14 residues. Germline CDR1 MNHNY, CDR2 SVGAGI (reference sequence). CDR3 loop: CASSQTRVGTEAFF. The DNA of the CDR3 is TGTGCCAGCAGTCAAACCAGGGTCGGCACTGAAGCTTTCTTT.

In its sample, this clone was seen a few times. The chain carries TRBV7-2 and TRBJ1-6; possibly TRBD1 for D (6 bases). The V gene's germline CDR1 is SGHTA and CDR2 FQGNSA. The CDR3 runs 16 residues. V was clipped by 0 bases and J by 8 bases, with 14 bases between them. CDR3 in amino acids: CASSLADRRNYSPLHF. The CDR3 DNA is TGTGCCAGCAGCTTAGCCGACAGGCGAAACTATTCACCCCTCCACTTT.

The CDR3 coding sequence is TGTGCCAGCAGCCAAGGATTACAAGAGACCCAGTACTTC. This sequence encodes CASSQGLQETQYF. The gene calls are TRBV4-2 and TRBJ2-5, with D uncertain. Trimming removed 1 base at V and 2 bases at J, with 5 bases between. Germline lookup yields CDR1 LGHNA and CDR2 YNFKEQ. The CDR3 spans 13 residues.

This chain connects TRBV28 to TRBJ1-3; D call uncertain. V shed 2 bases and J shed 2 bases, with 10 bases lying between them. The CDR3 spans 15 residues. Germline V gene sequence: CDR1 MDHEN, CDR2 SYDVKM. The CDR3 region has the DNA TGTGCCAGCAGTTTAATGGCAGTTCCTGGAAACACCATATATTTT. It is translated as CASSLMAVPGNTIYF.

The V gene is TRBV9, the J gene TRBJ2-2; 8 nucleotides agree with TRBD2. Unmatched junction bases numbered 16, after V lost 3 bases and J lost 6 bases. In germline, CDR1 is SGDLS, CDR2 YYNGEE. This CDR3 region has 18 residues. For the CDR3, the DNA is TGTGCCAGCAGCGATACGGTGCCGGGACTAGTGACTTCCGGGGAGCTGTTTTTT. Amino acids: CASSDTVPGLVTSGELFF.

The CDR3 region has the DNA TGTGCCAGCAGCACCGACTGGAACACTGAAGCTTTCTTT. Protein: CASSTDWNTEAFF. The V and J genes are TRBV7-6 and TRBJ1-1; D is unclear. Per the germline V gene, CDR1 is SGHVS and CDR2 is FNYEAQ. The CDR3 is 13 residues long. Trimming pared 5 bases from V and 1 base from J, leaving 8 bases between.

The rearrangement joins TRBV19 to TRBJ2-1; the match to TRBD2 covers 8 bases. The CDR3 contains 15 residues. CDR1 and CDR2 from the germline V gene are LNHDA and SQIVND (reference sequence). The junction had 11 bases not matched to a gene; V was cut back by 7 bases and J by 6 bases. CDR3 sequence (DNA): TGTGCCAGTAACCCTGGCGGACTAGCTGGCAATGAGCAGTTCTTC. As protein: CASNPGGLAGNEQFF.

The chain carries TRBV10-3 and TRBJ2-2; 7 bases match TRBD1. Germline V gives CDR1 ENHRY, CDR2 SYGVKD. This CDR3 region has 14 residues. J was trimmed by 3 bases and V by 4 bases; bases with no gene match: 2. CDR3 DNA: TGTGCCATCAGTGGGCAGGGGGACACCGGGGAGCTGTTTTTT. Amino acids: CAISGQGDTGELFF.

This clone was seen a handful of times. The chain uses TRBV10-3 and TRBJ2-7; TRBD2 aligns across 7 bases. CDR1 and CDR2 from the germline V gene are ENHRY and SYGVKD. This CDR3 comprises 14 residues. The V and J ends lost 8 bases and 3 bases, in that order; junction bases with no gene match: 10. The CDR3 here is CAIWGGTTNYEQYF. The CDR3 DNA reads TGTGCCATCTGGGGCGGGACTACAAACTACGAGCAGTACTTC.

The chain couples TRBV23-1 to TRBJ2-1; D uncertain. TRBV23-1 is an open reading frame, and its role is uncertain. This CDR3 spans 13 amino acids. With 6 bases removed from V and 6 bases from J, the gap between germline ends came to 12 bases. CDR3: CASRASQPNEQFF. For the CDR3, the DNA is TGCGCCAGCAGAGCCAGTCAACCCAATGAGCAGTTCTTC.

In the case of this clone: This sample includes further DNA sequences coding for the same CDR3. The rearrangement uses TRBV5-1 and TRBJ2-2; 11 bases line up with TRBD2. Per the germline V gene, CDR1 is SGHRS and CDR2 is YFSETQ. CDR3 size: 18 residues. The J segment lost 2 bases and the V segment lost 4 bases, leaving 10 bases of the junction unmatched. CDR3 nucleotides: TGCGCCAGCAGCGTATTAGCGGGGGGGGGCATCAACACCGGGGAGCTGTTTTTT. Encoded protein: CASSVLAGGGINTGELFF.

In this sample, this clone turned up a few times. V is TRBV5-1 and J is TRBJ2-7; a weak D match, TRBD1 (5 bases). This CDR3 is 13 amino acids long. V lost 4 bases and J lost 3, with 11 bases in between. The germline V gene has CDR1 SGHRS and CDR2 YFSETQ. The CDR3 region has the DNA TGCGCCAGCAGCATAGACAGTTACTACGAGCAGTACTTC. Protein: CASSIDSYYEQYF.

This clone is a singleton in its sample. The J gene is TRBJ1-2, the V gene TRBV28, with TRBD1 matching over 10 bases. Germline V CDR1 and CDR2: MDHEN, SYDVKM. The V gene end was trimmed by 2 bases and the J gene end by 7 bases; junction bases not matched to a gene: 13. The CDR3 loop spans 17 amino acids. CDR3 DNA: TGTGCCAGCAGTTTAAATCGCGACAGGGGGCGTAAGGGTGGCTACACCTTC. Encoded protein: CASSLNRDRGRKGGYTF.

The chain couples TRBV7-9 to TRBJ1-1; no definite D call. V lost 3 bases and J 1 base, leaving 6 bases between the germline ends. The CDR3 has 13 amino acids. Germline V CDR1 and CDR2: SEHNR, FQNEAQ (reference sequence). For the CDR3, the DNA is TGTGCCAGCAGCTTTACACAGAACACTGAAGCTTTCTTT. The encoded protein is CASSFTQNTEAFF.

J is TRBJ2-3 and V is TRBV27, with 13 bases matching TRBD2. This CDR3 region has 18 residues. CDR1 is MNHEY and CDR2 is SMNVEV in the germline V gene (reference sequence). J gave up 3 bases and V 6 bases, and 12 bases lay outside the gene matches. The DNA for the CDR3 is TGTGCCAGCAGAACCAGGACTAGCGGGAGTAGCATAACAGATACGCAGTATTTT. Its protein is CASRTRTSGSSITDTQYF.

CDR3 DNA: TGTGCCAGCAGTTTGATCGATCCCTACAATGAGCAGTTCTTC. This gives the protein CASSLIDPYNEQFF. This chain links TRBV28 with TRBJ2-1; the D is unclear. Germline assignment: CDR1 MDHEN and CDR2 SYDVKM. V lost 3 bases and J lost 2, with 8 bases in between. The CDR3 sequence is 14 residues long. Using reference TRBV28 and TRBJ2-1 for the parts outside the CDR3, the full variable domain is DVKVTQSSRYLVKRTGEKVFLECVQDMDHENMFWYRQDPGLGLRLIYFSYDVKMKEKGDIPEGYSVSREKKERFSLILESASTNQTSMYLCASSLIDPYNEQFFGPGTRLTVL.

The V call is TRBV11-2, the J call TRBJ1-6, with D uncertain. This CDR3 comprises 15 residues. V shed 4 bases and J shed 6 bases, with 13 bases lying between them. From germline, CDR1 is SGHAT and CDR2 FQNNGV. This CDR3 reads CASSYSGGVNSPLHF. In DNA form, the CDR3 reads TGTGCCAGCAGCTACTCTGGTGGGGTTAATTCACCCCTCCACTTT.

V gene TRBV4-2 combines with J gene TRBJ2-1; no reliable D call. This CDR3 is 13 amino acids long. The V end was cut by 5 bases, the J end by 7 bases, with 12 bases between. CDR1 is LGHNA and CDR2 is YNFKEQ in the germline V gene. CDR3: CASSLASENEQFF. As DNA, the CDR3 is TGTGCCAGCAGCTTGGCCTCTGAAAATGAGCAGTTCTTC.

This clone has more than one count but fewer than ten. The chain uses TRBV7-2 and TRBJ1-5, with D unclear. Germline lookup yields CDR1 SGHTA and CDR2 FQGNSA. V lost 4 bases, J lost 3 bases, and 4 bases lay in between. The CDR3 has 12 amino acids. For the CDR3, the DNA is TGTGCCAGCAGCTCGAACAATCAGCCCCAGCATTTT. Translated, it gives CASSSNNQPQHF. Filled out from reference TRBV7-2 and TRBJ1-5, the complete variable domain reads GAGVSQSPSNKVTEKGKDVELRCDPISGHTALYWYRQSLGQGLEFLIYFQGNSAPDKSGLPSDRFSAERTGGSVSTLTIQRTQQEDSAVYLCASSSNNQPQHFGDGTRLSIL.